Each of the 30 T cell receptor beta chains below was sequenced from the same sample in a study of shared clonotypes between healthy human individuals. Profiled with immunoSEQ multiplex PCR; TCRdb holds only in-frame clones, not every one. The profile covers about 2.4 million clones, with roughly 93% appearing a single time and approximately 0.36% taken by the ten largest. Sample: naive CD4+ T cells from PBMCs. Regarding subset: CD45RA+ positively selected. These receptors came from a young man in good health. Some clones in this sample may be carry-over from other donors' samples.

J is TRBJ1-1 and V is TRBV7-3; D might be TRBD1 (5 bases). V dropped 1 base and J dropped 1 base, with 10 bases sitting between them. Germline V gives CDR1 SGHTA, CDR2 FQGTGA. The CDR3 is 15 residues long. CDR3 loop: CASSLSQGWNTEAFF. The DNA of the CDR3 is TGTGCCAGCAGCTTAAGCCAGGGCTGGAACACTGAAGCTTTCTTT.

The chain is built from TRBV5-6 and TRBJ1-2; 7 nucleotides match TRBD1. The germline V gene has CDR1 SGHDT and CDR2 YYEEEE. With 0 bases clipped from V and 8 bases from J, the junction kept 16 bases outside the gene matches. The CDR3 loop spans 17 amino acids. CDR3 sequence reads: CASSLGHGGRGREGYTF. In nucleotides, the CDR3 is TGTGCCAGCAGCTTGGGGCACGGAGGTAGGGGGCGGGAGGGCTACACCTTC. The full variable domain, rest sourced from reference TRBV5-6 and TRBJ1-2, is DAGVTQSPTHLIKTRGQQVTLRCSPKSGHDTVSWYQQALGQGPQFIFQYYEEEERQRGNFPDRFSGHQFPNYSSELNVNALLLGDSALYLCASSLGHGGRGREGYTFGSGTRLTVV.

The chain employs TRBV4-1 and TRBJ2-7; TRBD2 matches at 7 bases. In germline, CDR1 is MGHRA, CDR2 YSYEKL. The junction had 8 bases not matched to a gene; V was cut back by 1 base and J by 5 bases. The CDR3 contains 15 residues. The CDR3 region is CASSQGAAGANEQYF. CDR3 DNA sequence: TGCGCCAGCAGCCAAGGTGCGGCGGGAGCCAACGAGCAGTACTTC.

This clone has just one count. The chain carries TRBV9 and TRBJ2-7; 8 bases map to TRBD2. The CDR3 is 14 amino acids. With 4 bases clipped from V and 3 bases from J, the junction kept 6 bases outside the gene matches. CDR1 SGDLS and CDR2 YYNGEE come from the germline V gene. CDR3 DNA: TGTGCCAGCAGCCTGACTAGCGATCACTACGAGCAGTACTTC. Translating it yields CASSLTSDHYEQYF.

A word on this clone: At the DNA level, this CDR3 is encoded by other sequences in the same sample as well. The chain uses TRBV2 and TRBJ2-1, with unresolved D. CDR1 is SNHLY, CDR2 FYNNEI, per germline. V dropped 2 bases and J dropped 0 bases, with 8 bases sitting between them. The CDR3 contains 15 residues. The CDR3 protein is CASSERSGSYNEQFF. CDR3 coding DNA: TGTGCCAGCAGTGAACGGTCAGGCTCCTACAATGAGCAGTTCTTC.

The chain joins TRBV5-1 to TRBJ1-1; tentative D call: TRBD1 (6 bases). This CDR3 spans 17 amino acids. V was pared by 4 bases and J by 0 bases, with 19 bases between. Germline-derived CDR1 and CDR2 are SGHRS and YFSETQ. The CDR3 DNA sequence: TGCGCCAGCAGCGCGGCGGGGACAACGTTCATGAACACTGAAGCTTTCTTT. Its translation is CASSAAGTTFMNTEAFF.

Only a few counts were recorded for this clone. V usage is TRBV28 and J usage is TRBJ1-2; tentative D call: TRBD1 (5 bases). Germline V gives CDR1 MDHEN, CDR2 SYDVKM. V was cut by 6 bases and J by 4 bases, with 9 bases left in between. This CDR3 comprises 12 residues. The CDR3 is CASRVQAYGYTF. For the CDR3, the DNA is TGTGCCAGCAGGGTACAGGCCTATGGCTACACCTTC.

V gene TRBV15 combines with J gene TRBJ1-1; 8 bases match TRBD1. V dropped 2 bases and J dropped 5; count of bases not matched to a gene: 10. Per the germline V gene, CDR1 is LNHNV and CDR2 is YYDKDF (reference sequence). This CDR3 contains 16 residues. The CDR3 spells CATSRIPRTGKTEAFF. CDR3 nucleotides: TGTGCCACCAGCAGAATCCCCCGGACAGGGAAGACTGAAGCTTTCTTT.

The genes are TRBV19 and TRBJ2-5; TRBD1 matches at 11 bases. Germline V gene data show CDR1 as LNHDA and CDR2 as SQIVND (reference sequence). The CDR3 sequence is 16 residues long. V shed 7 bases, J shed 5 bases, and the junction held 12 bases outside the gene matches. CDR3 nucleotides: TGTGCCAGTACGACCCGGACCGGGACAGGGGGGGAGACCCAGTACTTC. Translating gives CASTTRTGTGGETQYF.

The chain joins TRBV18 to TRBJ2-1; unclear D gene. V shed 2 bases and J shed 7 bases, with 15 bases lying between them. Germline V lookup: CDR1 KGHSH, CDR2 LQKENI. The CDR3 contains 15 residues. CDR3 in DNA: TGTGCCAGCTCACCAACGAACAACCGAAGGAATGAGCAGTTCTTC. Its protein is CASSPTNNRRNEQFF.

The chain links TRBV18 to TRBJ1-2, with 7 bases lining up with TRBD1. This CDR3 is built from 14 residues. V shed 2 bases, J shed 6 bases, and the junction held 6 bases outside the gene matches. The germline CDR1 and CDR2 sequences are KGHSH and LQKENI. The CDR3 nucleotides read TGTGCCAGCTCACCAAGACGGCAGGGGGATGGCTACACCTTC. It is translated as CASSPRRQGDGYTF.

This rearrangement joins TRBV7-3 to TRBJ2-3, with 10 nucleotides matching TRBD1. Germline V CDR1 and CDR2: SGHTA, FQGTGA. This CDR3 spans 14 amino acids. Trimming took 5 bases from V and 5 from J; bases not matched to a gene: 4. CDR3 DNA: TGTGCCAGCAGCCTCCGGGACAGGGGAGATACGCAGTATTTT. This codes for CASSLRDRGDTQYF.

The gene calls are TRBV28 and TRBJ1-5, with a possible D match to TRBD1 (5 bases). Germline CDR1 MDHEN, CDR2 SYDVKM. V shed 7 bases and J shed 7 bases, with 14 bases lying between them. This CDR3 comprises 13 residues. The CDR3 sequence is CASTYSTGQPQHF. The DNA of the CDR3 is TGTGCCAGCACTTACAGCACAGGACAGCCCCAGCATTTT. The full variable domain, its missing parts supplied by reference TRBV28 and TRBJ1-5, is DVKVTQSSRYLVKRTGEKVFLECVQDMDHENMFWYRQDPGLGLRLIYFSYDVKMKEKGDIPEGYSVSREKKERFSLILESASTNQTSMYLCASTYSTGQPQHFGDGTRLSIL.

The J gene is TRBJ1-1, the V gene TRBV5-5; 8 nucleotides align to TRBD1. Trimming cost V 4 bases and J 3 bases; bases outside gene matches: 8. Germline CDR1 is SGHKS and CDR2 is YYEKEE (reference sequence). This CDR3 is built from 15 residues. The CDR3 DNA reads TGTGCCAGCAGCCCTCGGACAGGGATCGACACTGAAGCTTTCTTT. Protein: CASSPRTGIDTEAFF.

The chain uses TRBV10-3 and TRBJ2-7, with 8 bases aligning to TRBD1. Germline trimming cut 3 bases from V and 4 bases from J; bases unmatched to any gene: 11. There are 16 residues in the CDR3. From germline, CDR1 is ENHRY and CDR2 SYGVKD. In DNA form, the CDR3 reads TGTGCCATCAGTGACGATAGGGGACAGGTGTTATACGAGCAGTACTTC. Translated: CAISDDRGQVLYEQYF.

The V and J genes are TRBV29-1 and TRBJ2-7, with TRBD1 matching 7 bases. V was clipped by 3 bases and J by 5 bases; unmatched bases: 13. The length of the CDR3 is 15 residues. Germline CDR1 SQVTM, CDR2 ANQGSEA. The CDR3 DNA reads TGCAGCGTTGACTACCGGGGCAGGGGGAAAGACGAGCAGTACTTC. Translated, it gives CSVDYRGRGKDEQYF.

The V gene is TRBV11-1, the J gene TRBJ2-7; TRBD2 aligns across 7 bases. Germline CDR1 SGHAT, CDR2 FQDESV (reference sequence). This CDR3 has 13 amino acids. With V trimmed by 1 base and J by 4 bases, 1 base remained unmatched. The CDR3 sequence: CASSLGLAYEQYF. In DNA, the CDR3 is TGTGCCAGCAGCTTAGGACTAGCTTACGAGCAGTACTTC.

V is TRBV4-1 and J is TRBJ1-1; perhaps TRBD1 as D (6 bases). Trimming pared 1 base from V and 10 bases from J, leaving 19 bases between. The CDR3 has 15 amino acids. CDR1 and CDR2 from the germline V gene are MGHRA and YSYEKL. CDR3 nucleotide sequence: TGCGCCAGCAGCCAAGGCCCAGCTGAGGGGGTCGGAGCTTTCTTT. It translates to CASSQGPAEGVGAFF.

The rearrangement links TRBV30 to TRBJ1-5, with D unresolved. Trimming left V 3 bases short and J 2 bases short, with 11 bases between. The V gene's germline CDR1 is GTSNPN and CDR2 SVGIG (reference sequence). CDR3 size: 14 residues. The CDR3 protein is CAWSLGPGNQPQHF. CDR3 DNA sequence: TGTGCCTGGAGCCTTGGACCCGGCAATCAGCCCCAGCATTTT.

The CDR3 here is CASSRLPLSVETQYF. In DNA, the CDR3 is TGTGCCAGCAGCCGACTGCCCCTTTCCGTGGAGACCCAGTACTTC. This rearrangement joins TRBV5-4 to TRBJ2-5, with D uncertain. Trimming took 4 bases from V and 5 from J, leaving 18 bases between them. The CDR3 has 15 residues. CDR1 SGHNT and CDR2 YYREEE come from the germline V gene (reference sequence). Based on the CDR3 plus reference TRBV5-4 and TRBJ2-5, the full variable domain is ETGVTQSPTHLIKTRGQQVTLRCSSQSGHNTVSWYQQALGQGPQFIFQYYREEENGRGNFPPRFSGLQFPNYSSELNVNALELDDSALYLCASSRLPLSVETQYFGPGTRLLVL.

The V and J genes are TRBV25-1 and TRBJ1-1; D is unclear. V lost 9 bases to trimming and J lost 3 bases, with 11 bases between them. The CDR3 has 12 residues. The germline CDR1 and CDR2 sequences are MGHDK and SYGVNS. The CDR3 here is CASKDADTEAFF. The CDR3 DNA follows: TGTGCCAGTAAGGACGCAGACACTGAAGCTTTCTTT.

The chain employs TRBV28 and TRBJ2-1; 11 bases align to TRBD2. With 6 bases clipped from V and 0 bases from J, the junction kept 4 bases outside the gene matches. This CDR3 is built from 16 residues. Germline CDR1 is MDHEN and CDR2 is SYDVKM. Here the CDR3 reads CASRRGLAASYNEQFF. Here the CDR3 DNA reads TGTGCCAGCAGGAGGGGACTAGCGGCCTCCTACAATGAGCAGTTCTTC. Drawing the rest from reference TRBV28 and TRBJ2-1, the complete variable domain is DVKVTQSSRYLVKRTGEKVFLECVQDMDHENMFWYRQDPGLGLRLIYFSYDVKMKEKGDIPEGYSVSREKKERFSLILESASTNQTSMYLCASRRGLAASYNEQFFGPGTRLTVL.

About this clone itself: The sample has other DNA sequences that encode this CDR3 too. CDR3 coding DNA: TGTGCCAGCAGTGAAGCTGGTACAGGGTCCTACGAGCAGTACTTC. Translated: CASSEAGTGSYEQYF. The chain has TRBV6-1 and TRBJ2-7; possible D gene TRBD1, 6 bases. V was shortened by 0 bases and J by 1 base, with 10 bases between the two germline ends. Germline V gives CDR1 MNHNS, CDR2 SASEGT. This CDR3 spans 15 amino acids.

The rearrangement links TRBV6-5 to TRBJ2-7, with D possibly being TRBD2 (5 bases). Germline values: CDR1 MNHEY, CDR2 SVGAGI. Trimming took 3 bases from V and 7 from J, leaving 13 bases between them. The CDR3 spans 13 residues. The CDR3 region is CASSYKRRWEQYF. The DNA for the CDR3 is TGTGCCAGCAGTTATAAACGGAGGTGGGAGCAGTACTTC.

The genes are TRBV28 and TRBJ1-5; D gene ambiguous. The CDR3 extends over 14 amino acids. The germline CDR1 and CDR2 sequences are MDHEN and SYDVKM. Trimming shortened V by 8 bases and J by 7 bases, and 18 bases separated the two germline ends. The CDR3 DNA sequence: TGTGCCAGCGCAAAAACGACATGGTCACAGCCCCAGCATTTT. It is translated as CASAKTTWSQPQHF.

The genes are TRBV6-5 and TRBJ2-2; 7 nucleotides agree with TRBD2. Trimming removed 4 bases from V and 3 bases from J; junction bases left unmatched: 8. The CDR3 is 16 amino acids. Germline-derived CDR1 and CDR2 are MNHEY and SVGAGI. Here the CDR3 DNA reads TGTGCCAGCAGTTCCTTACTAGCGACGGACACCGGGGAGCTGTTTTTT. It translates to CASSSLLATDTGELFF.

The chain recombines TRBV5-1 with TRBJ2-3; 13 nucleotides agree with TRBD2. V lost 2 bases, J lost 5 bases, and 11 bases stayed unmatched. The germline gives CDR1 SGHRS, CDR2 YFSETQ. The CDR3 loop spans 18 amino acids. CDR3 amino acids: CASSFWTSGGGVEDTQYF. CDR3 bases: TGCGCCAGCAGCTTTTGGACTAGCGGGGGAGGTGTTGAAGATACGCAGTATTTT. Supplemented by reference TRBV5-1 and TRBJ2-3, the full variable domain reads KAGVTQTPRYLIKTRGQQVTLSCSPISGHRSVSWYQQTPGQGLQFLFEYFSETQRNKGNFPGRFSGRQFSNSRSEMNVSTLELGDSALYLCASSFWTSGGGVEDTQYFGPGTRLTVL.

The J gene is TRBJ2-1, the V gene TRBV7-3; 10 nucleotides line up with TRBD2. The ends lost 8 bases at V and 9 bases at J; junction bases unmatched: 7. Germline CDR1 is SGHTA and CDR2 is FQGTGA. The CDR3 has 13 residues. The CDR3 sequence is CASAQSGRGEQFF. Written as DNA, the CDR3 is TGTGCCAGCGCACAGAGCGGGAGGGGTGAGCAGTTCTTC.

The chain combines TRBV15 with TRBJ2-7; 12 bases are a match to TRBD2. CDR1 and CDR2 (germline): LNHNV, YYDKDF (reference sequence). CDR3 length: 14 amino acids. V dropped 6 bases and J dropped 4; count of bases not matched to a gene: 4. Written as DNA, the CDR3 is TGTGCCACCAGTACCGGACTAGCGGGGTACGAGCAGTACTTC. It encodes CATSTGLAGYEQYF.

The chain uses TRBV4-3 and TRBJ1-2, with 7 positions matching TRBD1. CDR1 and CDR2 (germline): LGHNA, YSLEER. V lost 0 bases to trimming and J lost 10 bases; unmatched junction nucleotides: 14. The CDR3 totals 16 residues. In DNA form, the CDR3 reads TGCGCCAGCAGCCAAGATCCATACCAGGGGGTGGAGGCCTACACCTTC. Amino acid sequence: CASSQDPYQGVEAYTF.